The 29 T cell receptor beta chains reported below all come from one sample, sequenced in a study of cytomegalovirus exposure and HLA in healthy donors. Assay used: immunoSEQ multiplex PCR; TCRdb lists only in-frame clones, some missing. In the table there are 95,000 to 120,000 clones, under 85% of which are singletons. The sample was PBMCs. These receptor sequences come from a woman aged 18 to 35 in good health and CMV-seronegative.

This chain connects TRBV11-2 to TRBJ2-7; the D is unclear. The CDR3 extends over 12 amino acids. Germline-derived CDR1 and CDR2 are SGHAT and FQNNGV. The V end was cut by 1 base, the J end by 3 bases, with 4 bases between. Here the CDR3 reads CASSLGYYEQYF. CDR3 in DNA: TGTGCCAGCAGCTTAGGTTACTACGAGCAGTACTTC.

The V gene is TRBV20-1, the J gene TRBJ1-2, with D maybe TRBD1 (5 bases). The CDR3 is 11 amino acids. In germline, CDR1 is DFQATT, CDR2 SNEGSKA (reference sequence). V dropped 6 bases and J dropped 4 bases, with 9 bases sitting between them. CDR3 sequence: CSAAGLYGYTF. CDR3 coding DNA: TGCAGTGCGGCAGGGCTCTATGGCTACACCTTC.

The V gene is TRBV6-5, the J gene TRBJ2-7; a possible D gene is TRBD1 (6 bases). The CDR3 extends over 14 amino acids. The V and J ends lost 5 bases and 2 bases respectively, with 13 bases between them. Germline-derived CDR1 and CDR2 are MNHEY and SVGAGI. The CDR3 loop is CASSTDRPTYEQYF. In DNA, the CDR3 is TGTGCCAGCAGTACTGACAGGCCCACCTACGAGCAGTACTTC.

This rearrangement joins TRBV5-1 to TRBJ1-1; D is uncertain. The germline V and J ends were trimmed by 1 base and 0 bases, with 7 bases remaining between them. Germline CDR1 and CDR2: SGHRS and YFSETQ. The CDR3 consists of 14 residues. The CDR3 DNA reads TGCGCCAGCAGCTTGTTATCCGTGAACACTGAAGCTTTCTTT. Translating it yields CASSLLSVNTEAFF.

This chain links TRBV2 with TRBJ2-1; D possibly corresponds to TRBD1 (5 bases). This CDR3 comprises 14 residues. The germline V gene encodes CDR1 SNHLY and CDR2 FYNNEI. V was shortened by 4 bases and J by 6 bases, with 13 bases between the two germline ends. CDR3 amino acids: CASSVQGLSNEQFF. The CDR3 DNA sequence: TGTGCCAGCAGTGTCCAGGGTCTTAGCAATGAGCAGTTCTTC.

The rearrangement joins TRBV14 to TRBJ2-5, with D perhaps TRBD2 (5 bases). Trimming cost V 1 base and J 3 bases, with 6 bases left between them. Germline CDR1 and CDR2: SGHDN and FVKESK. This CDR3 has 13 amino acids. This CDR3 is CASSQGEKETQYF. The CDR3 coding sequence is TGTGCCAGCAGCCAAGGGGAGAAAGAGACCCAGTACTTC. Full variable domain (missing parts from reference TRBV14 and TRBJ2-5): EAGVTQFPSHSVIEKGQTVTLRCDPISGHDNLYWYRRVMGKEIKFLLHFVKESKQDESGMPNNRFLAERTGGTYSTLKVQPAELEDSGVYFCASSQGEKETQYFGPGTRLLVL.

The chain recombines TRBV6-1 with TRBJ2-7, with 11 bases aligning to TRBD2. Germline lookup yields CDR1 MNHNS and CDR2 SASEGT. The CDR3 length is 15 residues. After removal of 1 base from V and 5 bases from J, the junction contained 4 bases not matched to a gene. The DNA of the CDR3 is TGTGCCAGCAGTGAAGGGCTAGCGGGGGGCCACGAGCAGTACTTC. Protein product: CASSEGLAGGHEQYF.

The rearrangement joins TRBV4-1 to TRBJ2-3; 10 nucleotides align to TRBD1. V shed 1 base, J shed 2 bases, and the junction held 9 bases outside the gene matches. The CDR3 runs 18 residues. Germline CDR1 MGHRA, CDR2 YSYEKL. The CDR3 sequence is CASSQGILDRGYTDTQYF. The CDR3 nucleotides read TGCGCCAGCAGCCAAGGAATTCTGGACAGGGGGTACACAGATACGCAGTATTTT.

J is TRBJ1-2 and V is TRBV9; 9 positions match TRBD1. The CDR3 runs 15 residues. Germline CDR1 reads SGDLS; CDR2 reads YYNGEE. J lost 4 bases, V lost 2 bases, and 6 bases had no gene match. CDR3 amino acids: CASSVSGTGSYGYTF. The CDR3 nucleotides are TGTGCCAGCAGCGTCTCCGGGACAGGGTCCTATGGCTACACCTTC.

This chain uses TRBV18 with TRBJ1-2; D is unclear. The length of the CDR3 is 12 residues. Germline-derived CDR1 and CDR2 are KGHSH and LQKENI. V shed 2 bases and J shed 8 bases, with 9 bases lying between them. The CDR3 DNA is TGTGCCAGCTCACCAGCACATGAAGGCTACACCTTC. Protein: CASSPAHEGYTF.

This chain joins TRBV10-3 and TRBJ1-1, with unresolved D. V was cut by 3 bases and J by 3 bases, with 8 bases left in between. CDR1 and CDR2 from the germline V gene are ENHRY and SYGVKD. This CDR3 comprises 13 residues. CDR3 nucleotide sequence: TGTGCCATCAGTGAACATTCTTACACTGAAGCTTTCTTT. Protein: CAISEHSYTEAFF.

This chain uses TRBV18 with TRBJ2-7, with D tentatively TRBD2 (6 bases). The CDR3 covers 12 residues. Germline values: CDR1 KGHSH, CDR2 LQKENI. Trimming removed 6 bases at V and 5 bases at J, with 11 bases between. CDR3 in amino acids: CASSLGGDEQYF. CDR3 coding DNA: TGTGCCAGCTCCTTGGGGGGAGACGAGCAGTACTTC. Full variable domain (outside the CDR3, taken from reference TRBV18 and TRBJ2-7): NAGVMQNPRHLVRRRGQEARLRCSPMKGHSHVYWYRQLPEEGLKFMVYLQKENIIDESGMPKERFSAEFPKEGPSILRIQQVVRGDSAAYFCASSLGGDEQYFGPGTRLTVT.

The chain combines TRBV5-1 with TRBJ1-1; 9 nucleotides line up with TRBD1. The CDR3 length is 12 residues. The J segment lost 7 bases and the V segment lost 4 bases, leaving 2 bases of the junction unmatched. In germline, CDR1 is SGHRS, CDR2 YFSETQ. For the CDR3, the DNA is TGCGCCAGCAGCACGGACAGGGGTGAAGCTTTCTTT. This sequence encodes CASSTDRGEAFF.

V gene TRBV10-3 combines with J gene TRBJ2-7, with no clear D. Germline CDR1 reads ENHRY; CDR2 reads SYGVKD. This CDR3 has 13 amino acids. Trimming removed 6 bases from V and 0 bases from J, with 9 bases in between. The DNA of the CDR3 is TGTGCCATCAGAACAGACCCCTCCTACGAGCAGTACTTC. Translation: CAIRTDPSYEQYF.

The V call is TRBV6-5, the J call TRBJ1-2; weak D call: TRBD1 (6 bases). The V gene's germline CDR1 is MNHEY and CDR2 SVGAGI. Trimming pared 10 bases from V and 0 bases from J, leaving 15 bases between. The CDR3 is made up of 14 amino acids. The CDR3: CATTGRSTNYGYTF. The DNA of the CDR3 is TGTGCCACCACAGGGCGGTCTACTAACTATGGCTACACCTTC.

The chain joins TRBV5-1 to TRBJ2-5; 9 nucleotides agree with TRBD1. The CDR3 is made up of 14 amino acids. J gave up 3 bases and V 3 bases, and 3 bases lay outside the gene matches. In germline, CDR1 is SGHRS, CDR2 YFSETQ. The CDR3 region is CASSWGQGKETQYF. CDR3 nucleotides: TGCGCCAGCAGCTGGGGACAGGGTAAAGAGACCCAGTACTTC.

The chain has TRBV16 and TRBJ1-1; no firm D call. Per germline, CDR1 KGHSY and CDR2 FQNENV. The CDR3 runs 13 residues. Trimming cost V 4 bases and J 1 base, with 7 bases left between them. CDR3 DNA: TGTGCCAGCAGCCGTTATAGGAACACTGAAGCTTTCTTT. Encoded protein: CASSRYRNTEAFF.

Here the CDR3 reads CASSYNRGGQPQHF. The CDR3 DNA is TGTGCCAGCAGTTATAACAGGGGAGGCCAGCCCCAGCATTTT. This chain uses TRBV6-5 with TRBJ1-5, with 7 bases that match TRBD1. The CDR3 extends over 14 amino acids. The germline V gene has CDR1 MNHEY and CDR2 SVGAGI. V shed 3 bases and J 7 bases; nucleotides not matched to a gene: 6.

The V and J genes are TRBV6-6 and TRBJ2-5, with 11 bases identical to TRBD2. Germline values: CDR1 MNHNY, CDR2 SVGAGI (reference sequence). Trimming removed 4 bases from V and 1 base from J; junction bases left unmatched: 5. CDR3 length: 16 residues. CDR3 sequence (DNA): TGTGCCAGCAGTTCCCTAGCGGGGGGTACCCAAGAGACCCAGTACTTC. Amino acid sequence: CASSSLAGGTQETQYF.

This chain links TRBV4-2 with TRBJ2-6; D perhaps matches TRBD1 (5 bases). Trimming pared 4 bases from V and 6 bases from J, leaving 22 bases between. Germline CDR1 and CDR2: LGHNA and YNFKEQ. The CDR3 has 18 residues. The CDR3 here is CASSPPFISTGKANVLTF. DNA of the CDR3: TGTGCCAGCAGCCCTCCGTTCATAAGCACAGGAAAGGCCAACGTCCTGACTTTC.

The genes are TRBV7-8 and TRBJ2-7; perhaps TRBD1 as D (6 bases). Looked up from germline, CDR1 is SGHVS and CDR2 is FQNEAQ. There are 15 residues in the CDR3. The V end lost 3 bases, the J end lost 3 bases, and 15 bases lay between the germline ends. The CDR3 region is CASSLQGSRDYEQYF. CDR3 DNA sequence: TGTGCCAGCAGCTTGCAGGGGAGTAGGGACTACGAGCAGTACTTC.

This rearrangement joins TRBV30 to TRBJ2-1; TRBD1 aligns across 7 bases. J was trimmed by 4 bases and V by 2 bases; bases with no gene match: 2. The CDR3 spans 13 residues. CDR1 and CDR2 (germline): GTSNPN, SVGIG (reference sequence). This CDR3 is CAWSSTGYNEQFF. The CDR3 region has the DNA TGTGCCTGGAGTTCGACAGGGTACAATGAGCAGTTCTTC.

The V gene is TRBV4-2, the J gene TRBJ1-2; no definite D call. There are 19 residues in the CDR3. Germline lookup yields CDR1 LGHNA and CDR2 YNFKEQ. V lost 0 bases and J lost 5, with 25 bases in between. The CDR3 DNA follows: TGTGCCAGCAGCCAAGATTTCTTTATCCAACGAGCGGTGAGGTATGGCTACACCTTC. Protein product: CASSQDFFIQRAVRYGYTF.

This chain uses TRBV27 with TRBJ1-1; 7 bases align to TRBD1. This CDR3 has 15 amino acids. Germline V gives CDR1 MNHEY, CDR2 SMNVEV (reference sequence). The V gene end was trimmed by 5 bases and the J gene end by 0 bases; junction bases not matched to a gene: 6. The CDR3 sequence is CASSQRTGVNTEAFF. The DNA of the CDR3 is TGTGCCAGCAGTCAACGAACAGGGGTGAACACTGAAGCTTTCTTT.

The chain employs TRBV6-5 and TRBJ1-1; TRBD1 aligns across 9 bases. The CDR3 is made up of 16 amino acids. The junction had 7 bases not matched to a gene; V was cut back by 2 bases and J by 3 bases. Germline CDR1 MNHEY, CDR2 SVGAGI. CDR3 amino acids: CASSYAGQGGYTEAFF. CDR3 in DNA: TGTGCCAGCAGTTACGCGGGACAGGGAGGGTACACTGAAGCTTTCTTT.

The rearrangement links TRBV9 to TRBJ2-3; D possibly corresponds to TRBD2 (6 bases). The CDR3 covers 15 residues. In germline, CDR1 is SGDLS, CDR2 YYNGEE. Deletions cut 4 bases from V and 0 bases from J, with 12 bases between. The CDR3, as DNA: TGTGCCAGCAGCCTTTGGGACTCAAGCACAGATACGCAGTATTTT. Translating gives CASSLWDSSTDTQYF.

Concerning this clone: Different DNA sequences within this sample yield the same CDR3. V usage is TRBV9 and J usage is TRBJ2-1, with 8 positions matching TRBD2. This CDR3 has 15 residues. In germline, CDR1 is SGDLS, CDR2 YYNGEE. V was clipped by 0 bases and J by 1 base; unmatched bases: 0. The CDR3 region is CASSVAGGSYNEQFF. The DNA for the CDR3 is TGTGCCAGCAGCGTAGCGGGGGGGTCCTACAATGAGCAGTTCTTC.

The chain couples TRBV7-2 to TRBJ2-7; 8 bases match TRBD1. Germline V gives CDR1 SGHTA, CDR2 FQGNSA. This CDR3 comprises 16 residues. The ends lost 5 bases at V and 2 bases at J; junction bases unmatched: 11. The CDR3 DNA reads TGTGCCAGCAGCCCGAGGACAGGGCGGGGAACCTACGAGCAGTACTTC. Encoded protein: CASSPRTGRGTYEQYF.

This clone was detected only a few times. This sequence joins TRBV9 and TRBJ2-2; possibly TRBD2 for D (5 bases). The V gene lost 0 bases and the J gene lost 2 bases, with 8 bases spanning the gap. This CDR3 has 15 residues. Germline CDR1 is SGDLS and CDR2 is YYNGEE. The CDR3 DNA follows: TGTGCCAGCAGCGTAGGTAGCGTCAACACCGGGGAGCTGTTTTTT. It yields the protein CASSVGSVNTGELFF.